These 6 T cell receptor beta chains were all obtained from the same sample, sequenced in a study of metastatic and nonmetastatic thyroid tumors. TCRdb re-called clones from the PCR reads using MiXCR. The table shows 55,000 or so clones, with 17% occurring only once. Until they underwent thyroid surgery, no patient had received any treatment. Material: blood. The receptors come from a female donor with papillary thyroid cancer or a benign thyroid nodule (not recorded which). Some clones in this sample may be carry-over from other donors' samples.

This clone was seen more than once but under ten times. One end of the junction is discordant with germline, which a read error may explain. DNA of the CDR3: TGTGCCAGTACACGCCCCCGCGACAGCCTCTCTGTAAACACCATATATTTT. As protein: CASTRPRDSLSVNTIYF. The chain employs TRBV6-1 and TRBJ1-3; D is possibly TRBD1 (5 bases). This CDR3 contains 17 residues. In germline, CDR1 is MNHNS, CDR2 SASEGT.

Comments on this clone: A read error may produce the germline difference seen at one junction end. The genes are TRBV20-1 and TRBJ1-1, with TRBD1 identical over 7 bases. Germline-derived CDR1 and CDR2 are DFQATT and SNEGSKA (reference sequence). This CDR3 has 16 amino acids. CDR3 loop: CSARDPQATQGNEAFF. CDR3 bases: TGCAGTGCCAGAGATCCACAGGCTACACAGGGGAATGAAGCTTTCTTT.

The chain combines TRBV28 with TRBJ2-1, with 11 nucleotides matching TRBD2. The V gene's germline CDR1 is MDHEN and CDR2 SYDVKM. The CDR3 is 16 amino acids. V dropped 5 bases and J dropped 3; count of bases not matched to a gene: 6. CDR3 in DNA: TGTGCCAGCAGTGGGGGACTAGCGGAGCGCTACAATGAGCAGTTCTTC. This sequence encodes CASSGGLAERYNEQFF.

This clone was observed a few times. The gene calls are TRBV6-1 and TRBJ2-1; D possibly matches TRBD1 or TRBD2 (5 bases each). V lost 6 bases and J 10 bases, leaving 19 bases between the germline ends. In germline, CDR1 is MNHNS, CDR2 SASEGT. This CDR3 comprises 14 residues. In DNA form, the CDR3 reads TGTGCCAGCAGGGCAGTAACAGGAGAGCGGGAGCAGTTCTTC. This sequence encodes CASRAVTGEREQFF.

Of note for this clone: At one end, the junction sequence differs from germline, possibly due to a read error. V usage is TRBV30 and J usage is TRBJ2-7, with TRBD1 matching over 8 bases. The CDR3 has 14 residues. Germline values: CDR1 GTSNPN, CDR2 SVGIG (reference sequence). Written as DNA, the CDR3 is TGCGCCTGGAGGGACAGGTCCTTCGCGAACGAGCAGCACTTC. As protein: CAWRDRSFANEQHF.

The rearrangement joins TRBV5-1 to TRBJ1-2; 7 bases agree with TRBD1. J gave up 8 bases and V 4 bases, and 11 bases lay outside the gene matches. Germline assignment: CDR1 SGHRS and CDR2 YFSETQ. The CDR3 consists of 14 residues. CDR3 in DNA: TGCGCCAGCAGCCCAGGACAGGTTTTTATCGGCTACACCTTC. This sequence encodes CASSPGQVFIGYTF.